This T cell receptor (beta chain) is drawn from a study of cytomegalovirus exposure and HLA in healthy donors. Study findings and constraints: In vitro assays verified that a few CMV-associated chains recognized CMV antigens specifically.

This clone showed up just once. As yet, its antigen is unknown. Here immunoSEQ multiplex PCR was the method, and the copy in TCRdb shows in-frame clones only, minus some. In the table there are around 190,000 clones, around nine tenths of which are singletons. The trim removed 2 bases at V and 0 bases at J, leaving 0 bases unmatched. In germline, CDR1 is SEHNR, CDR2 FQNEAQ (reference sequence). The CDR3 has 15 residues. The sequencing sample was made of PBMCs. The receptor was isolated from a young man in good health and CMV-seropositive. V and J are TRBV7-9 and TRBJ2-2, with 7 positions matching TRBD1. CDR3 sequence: CASSLQGANTGELFF. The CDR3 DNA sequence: TGTGCCAGCAGCTTACAGGGGGCGAACACCGGGGAGCTGTTTTTT.